A single sample gave rise to the 15 T cell receptor beta chains below, sequenced in a study of control samples from healthy donors and cancer patients. Assay: immunoSEQ multiplex PCR; the TCRdb copy retains only in-frame clones and omits some. The sample holds roughly 80,000 clones, about 88% seen once. The source material was blood. These receptors were obtained from a woman aged 50 to 65 in good health.

The V call is TRBV19, the J call TRBJ1-2; D gene unclear. V was pared by 3 bases and J by 3 bases, with 17 bases between. Germline assignment: CDR1 LNHDA and CDR2 SQIVND (reference sequence). The CDR3 contains 16 residues. In nucleotides, the CDR3 is TGTGCCAGTAGTATTATAGCTACTCTTGGGGACTATGGCTACACCTTC. Translated, it gives CASSIIATLGDYGYTF.

Worth noting for this clone: Other DNA sequences of this sample code for an identical CDR3. V gene TRBV4-1 combines with J gene TRBJ2-7; 11 nucleotides line up with TRBD1. The length of the CDR3 is 16 residues. With V trimmed by 3 bases and J by 2 bases, 6 bases remained unmatched. The germline V gene encodes CDR1 MGHRA and CDR2 YSYEKL. For the CDR3, the DNA is TGCGCCAGCAGCCATGGACCGGGACAGGGGGCCTACGAGCAGTACTTC. The encoded protein is CASSHGPGQGAYEQYF.

This sequence joins TRBV29-1 and TRBJ2-3, with 9 bases that match TRBD1. The CDR3 is made up of 15 amino acids. V shed 3 bases and J 5 bases; nucleotides not matched to a gene: 9. Germline V gene sequence: CDR1 SQVTM, CDR2 ANQGSEA. The CDR3 protein is CSVELEQGARDTQYF. CDR3 bases: TGCAGCGTTGAGCTCGAACAGGGGGCGAGAGATACGCAGTATTTT.

V gene TRBV5-1 combines with J gene TRBJ2-7, with D unclear. This CDR3 comprises 13 residues. Trimming took off 0 bases at V and 6 bases at J, with 10 bases between the two ends. Looked up from germline, CDR1 is SGHRS and CDR2 is YFSETQ. CDR3 in amino acids: CASSLGFTPEQYF. The CDR3 nucleotides read TGCGCCAGCAGCTTGGGGTTCACGCCCGAGCAGTACTTC.

The rearrangement uses TRBV7-2 and TRBJ1-2, with 11 bases matching TRBD1. With 5 bases clipped from V and 6 bases from J, the junction kept 8 bases outside the gene matches. CDR1 is SGHTA and CDR2 is FQGNSA in the germline V gene. The CDR3 spans 15 residues. CDR3 residues: CASSPRWTGGHGYTF. For the CDR3, the DNA is TGTGCCAGCAGCCCCCGTTGGACAGGGGGCCATGGCTACACCTTC.

This clone turned up a few times. The genes are TRBV19 and TRBJ1-5; 8 positions agree with TRBD1. Germline assignment: CDR1 LNHDA and CDR2 SQIVND (reference sequence). There are 14 residues in the CDR3. J lost 7 bases, V lost 7 bases, and 9 bases had no gene match. CDR3: CASNRDRSSQPQHF. The CDR3 bases are TGTGCCAGTAACCGGGACAGGTCAAGCCAGCCCCAGCATTTT.

The chain joins TRBV18 to TRBJ1-1; D call uncertain. The CDR3 consists of 15 residues. Trimming stripped 2 bases from V and 1 base from J, with 11 bases between. Germline CDR1 and CDR2: KGHSH and LQKENI. CDR3: CASSPGVEGNTEAFF. In nucleotides, the CDR3 is TGTGCCAGCTCACCAGGGGTAGAGGGGAACACTGAAGCTTTCTTT. The full variable domain, completed using reference TRBV18 and TRBJ1-1, is NAGVMQNPRHLVRRRGQEARLRCSPMKGHSHVYWYRQLPEEGLKFMVYLQKENIIDESGMPKERFSAEFPKEGPSILRIQQVVRGDSAAYFCASSPGVEGNTEAFFGQGTRLTVV.

The chain carries TRBV5-1 and TRBJ2-1; 8 bases are a match to TRBD2. There are 14 residues in the CDR3. Germline CDR1 SGHRS, CDR2 YFSETQ. V shed 3 bases and J 7 bases; nucleotides not matched to a gene: 6. CDR3 DNA: TGCGCCAGCAGCTCGGGGACTAGTAGGAATGAGCAGTTCTTC. Its protein product is CASSSGTSRNEQFF.

The chain uses TRBV24-1 and TRBJ2-3; 8 bases map to TRBD2. The length of the CDR3 is 16 residues. CDR1 is KGHDR and CDR2 is SFDVKD in the germline V gene. Trimming took 4 bases from V and 2 from J; bases not matched to a gene: 7. CDR3 DNA sequence: TGTGCCACCAGTGACCCTAGCGGGTTAGCCACAGATACGCAGTATTTT. Its protein is CATSDPSGLATDTQYF.

This clone has only a few counts. V gene TRBV7-2 combines with J gene TRBJ2-2, with D unresolved. Germline CDR1 reads SGHTA; CDR2 reads FQGNSA. The V end was cut by 1 base, the J end by 4 bases, with 7 bases between. The CDR3 covers 14 residues. For the CDR3, the DNA is TGTGCCAGCAGCTTAGACTTCTTCACCGGGGAGCTGTTTTTT. It encodes CASSLDFFTGELFF. Complete variable domain (other parts from reference TRBV7-2 and TRBJ2-2): GAGVSQSPSNKVTEKGKDVELRCDPISGHTALYWYRQSLGQGLEFLIYFQGNSAPDKSGLPSDRFSAERTGGSVSTLTIQRTQQEDSAVYLCASSLDFFTGELFFGEGSRLTVL.

This clone has more than one count but fewer than ten. V and J are TRBV5-1 and TRBJ1-4; D perhaps matches TRBD1 (5 bases). Germline CDR1 is SGHRS and CDR2 is YFSETQ. The length of the CDR3 is 15 residues. V was clipped by 0 bases and J by 3 bases, with 9 bases between them. CDR3 DNA: TGCGCCAGCAGCTTGGAGGCAGGGCCTAATGAAAAACTGTTTTTT. It codes for CASSLEAGPNEKLFF.

The chain uses TRBV6-1 and TRBJ2-3; D uncertain. This CDR3 region has 14 residues. V shed 2 bases and J shed 1 base, with 7 bases lying between them. CDR1 and CDR2 (germline): MNHNS, SASEGT. CDR3 loop: CASSERLGTDTQYF. CDR3 nucleotides: TGTGCCAGCAGTGAAAGGTTGGGCACAGATACGCAGTATTTT.

The chain is built from TRBV15 and TRBJ1-1, with 9 positions matching TRBD1. Germline CDR1 and CDR2: LNHNV and YYDKDF (reference sequence). Trimming at V came to 1 base and at J to 10 bases, leaving 13 bases not matched to a gene. CDR3 length: 16 amino acids. The CDR3 is CATSRGVTGGRSGAFF. The DNA of the CDR3 is TGTGCCACCAGCAGAGGGGTGACAGGGGGAAGGTCGGGAGCTTTCTTT.

The genes are TRBV4-2 and TRBJ2-1, with TRBD2 matching 9 bases. The V gene's germline CDR1 is LGHNA and CDR2 YNFKEQ. The ends lost 1 base at V and 0 bases at J; junction bases unmatched: 4. This CDR3 spans 17 amino acids. The CDR3 protein is CASSQVRGGTSYNEQFF. The CDR3 DNA is TGTGCCAGCAGCCAAGTGCGGGGGGGAACCTCCTACAATGAGCAGTTCTTC.

The chain joins TRBV6-4 to TRBJ1-4; TRBD1 matches 10 bases. CDR1 is MRHNA, CDR2 SNTAGT, per germline. V lost 6 bases and J lost 8; bases outside the gene matches: 3. This CDR3 spans 13 amino acids. Written as DNA, the CDR3 is TGTGCCAGCAGGGACAGGGGGGGGGAAAAACTGTTTTTT. Translating it yields CASRDRGGEKLFF.